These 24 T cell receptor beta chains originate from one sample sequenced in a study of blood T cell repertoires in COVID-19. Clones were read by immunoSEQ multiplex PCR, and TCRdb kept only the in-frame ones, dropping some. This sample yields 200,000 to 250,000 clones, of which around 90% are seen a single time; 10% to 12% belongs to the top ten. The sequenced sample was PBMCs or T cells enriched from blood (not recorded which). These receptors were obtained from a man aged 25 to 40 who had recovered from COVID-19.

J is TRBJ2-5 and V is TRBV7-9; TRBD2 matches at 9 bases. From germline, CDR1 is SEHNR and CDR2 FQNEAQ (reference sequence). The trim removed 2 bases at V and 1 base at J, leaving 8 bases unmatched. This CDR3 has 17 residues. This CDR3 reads CASSLPSASGIQETQYF. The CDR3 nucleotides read TGTGCCAGCAGCTTACCCTCGGCTAGCGGGATCCAAGAGACCCAGTACTTC. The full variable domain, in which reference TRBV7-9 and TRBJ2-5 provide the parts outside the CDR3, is DTGVSQNPRHKITKRGQNVTFRCDPISEHNRLYWYRQTLGQGPEFLTYFQNEAQLEKSRLLSDRFSAERPKGSFSTLEIQRTEQGDSAMYLCASSLPSASGIQETQYFGPGTRLLVL.

In DNA, the CDR3 is TGCGCCAGCAGCCTAGGGACTAGCGGGAGCGGGACCCAGTACTTC. Translation: CASSLGTSGSGTQYF. The chain employs TRBV5-1 and TRBJ2-5, with 14 bases that match TRBD2. The CDR3 extends over 15 amino acids. Germline CDR1 is SGHRS and CDR2 is YFSETQ. V trimming: 4 bases; J trimming: 7 bases; junction bases outside the gene matches: 6.

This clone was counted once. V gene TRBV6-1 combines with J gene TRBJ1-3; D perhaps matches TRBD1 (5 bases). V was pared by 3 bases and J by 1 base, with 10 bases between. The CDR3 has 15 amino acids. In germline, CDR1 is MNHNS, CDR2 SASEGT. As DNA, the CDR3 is TGTGCCAGCAGTGATTTGACAGTATCTGGAAACACCATATATTTT. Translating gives CASSDLTVSGNTIYF.

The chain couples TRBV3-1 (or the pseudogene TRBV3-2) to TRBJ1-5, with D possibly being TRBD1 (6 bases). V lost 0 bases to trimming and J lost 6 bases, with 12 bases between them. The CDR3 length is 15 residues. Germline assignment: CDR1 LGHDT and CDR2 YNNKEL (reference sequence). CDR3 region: CASSQDRGRGQPQHF. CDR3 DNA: TGTGCCAGCAGCCAAGACAGGGGAAGGGGTCAGCCCCAGCATTTT.

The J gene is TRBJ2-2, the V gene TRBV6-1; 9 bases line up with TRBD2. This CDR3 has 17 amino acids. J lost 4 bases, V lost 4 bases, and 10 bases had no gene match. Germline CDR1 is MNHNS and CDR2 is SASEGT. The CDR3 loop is CASSAYGAGGVTGELFF. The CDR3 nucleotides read TGTGCCAGCAGTGCGTATGGTGCGGGAGGGGTCACCGGGGAGCTGTTTTTT.

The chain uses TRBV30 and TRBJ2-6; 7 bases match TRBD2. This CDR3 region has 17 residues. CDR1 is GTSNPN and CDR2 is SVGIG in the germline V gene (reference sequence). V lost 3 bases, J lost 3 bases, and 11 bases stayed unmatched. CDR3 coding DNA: TGTGCCTGGAGGAGGGGTGCGGGAGCTCGTGGGGCCAACGTCCTGACTTTC. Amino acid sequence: CAWRRGAGARGANVLTF.

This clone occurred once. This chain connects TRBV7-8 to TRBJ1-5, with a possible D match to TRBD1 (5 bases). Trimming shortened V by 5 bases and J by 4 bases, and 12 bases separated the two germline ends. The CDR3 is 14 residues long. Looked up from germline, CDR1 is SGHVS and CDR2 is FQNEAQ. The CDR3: CASSALTVNQPQHF. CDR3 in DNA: TGTGCCAGCAGCGCCTTGACAGTTAATCAGCCCCAGCATTTT.

This chain's CDR3 is CATATANTEAFF. The CDR3 DNA reads as TGTGCCACCGCAACAGCGAACACTGAAGCTTTCTTT. The chain carries TRBV10-3 and TRBJ1-1, with D unresolved. The germline CDR1 and CDR2 sequences are ENHRY and SYGVKD. Trimming left V 10 bases short and J 1 base short, with 10 bases between. There are 12 residues in the CDR3.

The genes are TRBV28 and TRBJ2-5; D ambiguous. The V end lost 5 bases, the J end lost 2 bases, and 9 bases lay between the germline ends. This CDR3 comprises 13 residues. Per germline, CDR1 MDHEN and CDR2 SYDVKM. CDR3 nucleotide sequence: TGTGCCAGCAGTGTGAAGCAACAAGAGACCCAGTACTTC. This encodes CASSVKQQETQYF.

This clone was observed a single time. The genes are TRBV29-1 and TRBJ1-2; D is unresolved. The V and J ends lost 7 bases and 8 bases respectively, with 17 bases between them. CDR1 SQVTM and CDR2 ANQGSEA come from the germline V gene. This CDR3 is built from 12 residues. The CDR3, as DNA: TGCAGCGCCCTCGGCGGGGTAGGCGGCTACACCTTC. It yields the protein CSALGGVGGYTF.

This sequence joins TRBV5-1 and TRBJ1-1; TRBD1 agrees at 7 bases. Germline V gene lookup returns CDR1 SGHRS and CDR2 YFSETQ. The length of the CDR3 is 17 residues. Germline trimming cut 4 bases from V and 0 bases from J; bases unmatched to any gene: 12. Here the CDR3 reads CASSGGTAKQLNTEAFF. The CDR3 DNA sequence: TGCGCCAGCAGCGGAGGGACAGCCAAACAACTGAACACTGAAGCTTTCTTT.

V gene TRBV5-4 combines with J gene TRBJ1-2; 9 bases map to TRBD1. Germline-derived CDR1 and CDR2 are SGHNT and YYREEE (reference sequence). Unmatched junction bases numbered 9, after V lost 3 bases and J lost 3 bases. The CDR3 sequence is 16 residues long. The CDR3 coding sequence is TGTGCCAGCAGCTCGGAAAAAACAGGGGGCGACTATGGCTACACCTTC. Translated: CASSSEKTGGDYGYTF. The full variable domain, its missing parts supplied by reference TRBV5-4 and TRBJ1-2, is ETGVTQSPTHLIKTRGQQVTLRCSSQSGHNTVSWYQQALGQGPQFIFQYYREEENGRGNFPPRFSGLQFPNYSSELNVNALELDDSALYLCASSSEKTGGDYGYTFGSGTRLTVV.

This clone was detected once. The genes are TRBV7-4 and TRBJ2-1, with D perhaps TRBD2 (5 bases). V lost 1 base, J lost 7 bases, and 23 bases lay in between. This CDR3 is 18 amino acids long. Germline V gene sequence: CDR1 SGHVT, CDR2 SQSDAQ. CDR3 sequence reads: CASSLGCNPVRGGNEQFF. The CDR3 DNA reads TGTGCCAGCAGCTTAGGATGCAATCCAGTAAGAGGAGGTAATGAGCAGTTCTTC.

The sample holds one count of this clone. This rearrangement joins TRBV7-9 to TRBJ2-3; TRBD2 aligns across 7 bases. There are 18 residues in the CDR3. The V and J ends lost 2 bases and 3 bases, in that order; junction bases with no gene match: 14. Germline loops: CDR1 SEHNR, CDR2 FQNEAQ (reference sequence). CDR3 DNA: TGTGCCAGCAGCTTATATCGGGAGGCGACCATCCATACAGATACGCAGTATTTT. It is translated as CASSLYREATIHTDTQYF. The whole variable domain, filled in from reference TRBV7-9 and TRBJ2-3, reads DTGVSQNPRHKITKRGQNVTFRCDPISEHNRLYWYRQTLGQGPEFLTYFQNEAQLEKSRLLSDRFSAERPKGSFSTLEIQRTEQGDSAMYLCASSLYREATIHTDTQYFGPGTRLTVL.

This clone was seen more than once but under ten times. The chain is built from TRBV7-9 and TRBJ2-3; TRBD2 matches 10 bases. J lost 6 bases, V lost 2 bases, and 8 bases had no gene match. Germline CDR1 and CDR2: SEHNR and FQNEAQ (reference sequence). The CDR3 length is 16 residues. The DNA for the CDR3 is TGTGCCAGCAGCTTAAATCTAGCGGGGGCTGGGGATACGCAGTATTTT. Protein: CASSLNLAGAGDTQYF.

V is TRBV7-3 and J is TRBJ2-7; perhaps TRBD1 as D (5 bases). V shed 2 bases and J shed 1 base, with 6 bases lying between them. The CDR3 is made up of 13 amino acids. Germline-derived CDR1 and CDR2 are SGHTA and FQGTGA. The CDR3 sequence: CASSLDSSYEQYF. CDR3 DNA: TGTGCCAGCAGCTTAGACAGTTCCTACGAGCAGTACTTC. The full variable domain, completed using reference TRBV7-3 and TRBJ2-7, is GAGVSQTPSNKVTEKGKYVELRCDPISGHTALYWYRQSLGQGPEFLIYFQGTGAADDSGLPNDRFFAVRPEGSVSTLKIQRTERGDSAVYLCASSLDSSYEQYFGPGTRLTVT.

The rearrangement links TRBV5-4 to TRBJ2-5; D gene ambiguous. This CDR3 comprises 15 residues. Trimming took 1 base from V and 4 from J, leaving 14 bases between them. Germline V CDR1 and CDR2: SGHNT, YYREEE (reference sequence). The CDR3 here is CASSLSLGQGETQYF. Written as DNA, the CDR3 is TGTGCCAGCAGCTTGTCGCTAGGTCAAGGAGAGACCCAGTACTTC.

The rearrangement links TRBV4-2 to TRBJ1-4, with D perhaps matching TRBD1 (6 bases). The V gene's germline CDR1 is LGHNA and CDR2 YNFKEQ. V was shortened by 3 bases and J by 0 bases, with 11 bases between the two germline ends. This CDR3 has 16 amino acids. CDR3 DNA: TGTGCCAGCAGCCAGCAGGACAGAGCAACTAATGAAAAACTGTTTTTT. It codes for CASSQQDRATNEKLFF.

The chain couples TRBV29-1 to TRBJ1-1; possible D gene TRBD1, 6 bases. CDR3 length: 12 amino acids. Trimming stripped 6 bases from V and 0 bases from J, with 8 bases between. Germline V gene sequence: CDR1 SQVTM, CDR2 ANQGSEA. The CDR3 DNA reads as TGCAGCGTCGGACAGCTGAACACTGAAGCTTTCTTT. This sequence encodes CSVGQLNTEAFF.

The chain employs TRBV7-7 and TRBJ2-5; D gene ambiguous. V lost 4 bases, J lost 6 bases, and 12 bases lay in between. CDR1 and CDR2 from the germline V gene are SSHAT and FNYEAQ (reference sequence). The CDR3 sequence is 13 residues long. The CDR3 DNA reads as TGTGCCAGCAGCTCACTTAGTGCAAAGACCCAGTACTTC. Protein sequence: CASSSLSAKTQYF.

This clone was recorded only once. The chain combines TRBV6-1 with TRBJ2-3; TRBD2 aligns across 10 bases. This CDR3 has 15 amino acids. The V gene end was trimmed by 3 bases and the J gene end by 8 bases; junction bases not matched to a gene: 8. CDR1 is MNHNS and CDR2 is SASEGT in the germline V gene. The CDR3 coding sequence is TGTGCCAGCAGTGACGGACTAGCGGTACGGAGTACGCAGTATTTT. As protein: CASSDGLAVRSTQYF.

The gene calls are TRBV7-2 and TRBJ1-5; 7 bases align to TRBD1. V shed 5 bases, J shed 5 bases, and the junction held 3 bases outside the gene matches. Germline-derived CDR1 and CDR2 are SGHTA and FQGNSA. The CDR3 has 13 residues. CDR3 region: CASSGDRDQPQHF. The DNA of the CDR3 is TGTGCCAGCAGCGGGGACAGAGATCAGCCCCAGCATTTT.

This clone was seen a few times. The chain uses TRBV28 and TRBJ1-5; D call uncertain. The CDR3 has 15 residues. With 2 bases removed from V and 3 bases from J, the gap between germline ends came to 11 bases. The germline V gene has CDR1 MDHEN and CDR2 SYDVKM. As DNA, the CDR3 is TGTGCCAGCAGTTTACGGTCAGGTGCCAATCAGCCCCAGCATTTT. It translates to CASSLRSGANQPQHF.

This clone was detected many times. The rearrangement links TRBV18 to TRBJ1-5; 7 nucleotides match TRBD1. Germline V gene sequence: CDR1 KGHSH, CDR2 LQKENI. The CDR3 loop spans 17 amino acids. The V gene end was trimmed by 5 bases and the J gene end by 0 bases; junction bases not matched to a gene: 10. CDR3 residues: CASSSRQGRNSNQPQHF. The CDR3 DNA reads TGTGCCAGCTCATCACGACAGGGCCGAAATAGCAATCAGCCCCAGCATTTT. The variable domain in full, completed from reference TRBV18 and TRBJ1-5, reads NAGVMQNPRHLVRRRGQEARLRCSPMKGHSHVYWYRQLPEEGLKFMVYLQKENIIDESGMPKERFSAEFPKEGPSILRIQQVVRGDSAAYFCASSSRQGRNSNQPQHFGDGTRLSIL.